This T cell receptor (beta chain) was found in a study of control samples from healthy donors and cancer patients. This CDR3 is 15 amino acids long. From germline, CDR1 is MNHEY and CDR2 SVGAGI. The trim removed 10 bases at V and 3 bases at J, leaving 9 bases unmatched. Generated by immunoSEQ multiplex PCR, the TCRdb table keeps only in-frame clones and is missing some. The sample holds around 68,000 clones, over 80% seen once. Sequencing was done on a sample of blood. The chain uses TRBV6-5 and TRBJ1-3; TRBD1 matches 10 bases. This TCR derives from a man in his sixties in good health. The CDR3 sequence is CATLPDRGLGNTIYF. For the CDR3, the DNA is TGTGCCACCCTGCCAGACAGGGGGCTTGGAAACACCATATATTTT.